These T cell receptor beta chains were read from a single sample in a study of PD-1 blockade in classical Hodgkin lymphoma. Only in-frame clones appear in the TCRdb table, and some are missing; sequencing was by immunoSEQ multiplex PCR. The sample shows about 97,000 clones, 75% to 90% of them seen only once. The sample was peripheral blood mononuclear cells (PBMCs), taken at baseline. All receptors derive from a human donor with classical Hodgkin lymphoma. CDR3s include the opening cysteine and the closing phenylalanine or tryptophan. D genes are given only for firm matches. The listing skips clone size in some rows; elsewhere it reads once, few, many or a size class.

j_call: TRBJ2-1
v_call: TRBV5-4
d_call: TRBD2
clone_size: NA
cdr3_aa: CASTPGLARGNEQFF
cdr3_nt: TGTGCCAGCACCCCAGGACTAGCGAGAGGCAATGAGCAGTTCTTC

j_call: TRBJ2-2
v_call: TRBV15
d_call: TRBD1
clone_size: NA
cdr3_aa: CATRTGTTGELFF
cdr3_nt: TGTGCCACCAGGACAGGGACAACCGGGGAGCTGTTTTTT

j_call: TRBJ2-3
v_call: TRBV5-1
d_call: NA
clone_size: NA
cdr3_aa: CASSLATGTVELYF
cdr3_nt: TGCGCCAGCAGCTTGGCCACCGGGACGGTGGAATTGTATTTT

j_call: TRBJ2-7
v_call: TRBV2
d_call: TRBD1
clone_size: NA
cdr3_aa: CASSEWGQGTYEQYF
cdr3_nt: TGTGCCAGCAGTGAATGGGGACAGGGAACCTACGAGCAGTACTTC

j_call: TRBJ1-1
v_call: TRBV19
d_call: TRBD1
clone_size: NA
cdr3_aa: CASSRYRGNTEAFF
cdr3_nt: TGTGCCAGTAGTAGGTACAGGGGAAACACTGAAGCTTTCTTT

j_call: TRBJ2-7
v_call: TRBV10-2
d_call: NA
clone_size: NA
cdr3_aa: CASNQGGSEQYF
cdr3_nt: TGCGCCAGTAACCAGGGGGGGAGTGAGCAGTACTTC

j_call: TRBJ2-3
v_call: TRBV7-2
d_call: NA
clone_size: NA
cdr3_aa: CASSLDGTDTQYF
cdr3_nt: TGTGCCAGCAGCTTAGACGGCACAGATACGCAGTATTTT

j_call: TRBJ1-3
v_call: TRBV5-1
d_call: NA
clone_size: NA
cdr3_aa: CASSTDSLENTIYF
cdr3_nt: TGCGCCAGCAGCACCGACAGCCTGGAAAACACCATATATTTT

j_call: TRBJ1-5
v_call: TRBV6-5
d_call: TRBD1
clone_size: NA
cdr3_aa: CASRPTGTGFQPQHF
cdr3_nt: TGTGCCAGCAGACCGACCGGGACAGGGTTCCAGCCCCAGCATTTT

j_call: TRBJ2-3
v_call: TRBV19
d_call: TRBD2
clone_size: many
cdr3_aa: CASRLAGTTDTQYF
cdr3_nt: TGTGCCAGTAGACTAGCGGGAACCACAGATACGCAGTATTTT

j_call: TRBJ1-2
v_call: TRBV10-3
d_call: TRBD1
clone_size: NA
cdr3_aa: CAISLDRGGGYTF
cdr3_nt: TGTGCCATCAGTCTGGACAGGGGAGGTGGCTACACCTTC

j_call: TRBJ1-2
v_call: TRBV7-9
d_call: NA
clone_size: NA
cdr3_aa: CASSSYPRGATHGYTF
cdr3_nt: TGTGCCAGCAGCTCTTACCCCCGGGGAGCGACCCATGGCTACACCTTC

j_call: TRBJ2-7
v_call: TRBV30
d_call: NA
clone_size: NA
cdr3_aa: CAWGQYEQYF
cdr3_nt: TGTGCCTGGGGACAATACGAGCAGTACTTC

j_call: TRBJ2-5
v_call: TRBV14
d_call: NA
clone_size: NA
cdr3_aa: CASSQEAGPSETQYF
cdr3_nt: TGTGCCAGCAGCCAAGAGGCGGGGCCGTCAGAGACCCAGTACTTC

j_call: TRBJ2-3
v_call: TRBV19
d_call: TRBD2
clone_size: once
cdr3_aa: CASNDRREDTDTQYF
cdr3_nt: TGTGCCAGTAACGATCGCCGGGAGGACACAGATACGCAGTATTTT

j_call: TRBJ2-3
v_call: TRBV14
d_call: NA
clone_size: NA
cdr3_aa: CASSLSGPDTQYF
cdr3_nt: TGTGCCAGCAGCCTTTCGGGTCCAGATACGCAGTATTTT

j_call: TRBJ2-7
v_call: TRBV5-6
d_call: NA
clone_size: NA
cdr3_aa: CASSLYLATATYEQYF
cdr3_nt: TGTGCCAGCAGCTTGTACCTAGCGACTGCTACCTACGAGCAGTACTTC

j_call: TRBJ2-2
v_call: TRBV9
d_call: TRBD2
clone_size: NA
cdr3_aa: CASSDHPGRGGTGELFF
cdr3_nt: TGTGCCAGCAGTGACCACCCGGGACGGGGAGGGACCGGGGAGCTGTTTTTT

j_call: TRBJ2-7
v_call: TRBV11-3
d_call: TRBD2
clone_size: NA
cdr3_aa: CASSLGLAGVGEQYF
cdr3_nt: TGTGCCAGCAGCTTAGGGCTAGCGGGAGTCGGCGAGCAGTACTTC

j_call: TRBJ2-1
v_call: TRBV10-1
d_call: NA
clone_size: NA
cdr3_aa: CASSEPRPHYNEQFF
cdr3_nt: TGCGCCAGCAGTGAGCCAAGACCACATTACAATGAGCAGTTCTTC

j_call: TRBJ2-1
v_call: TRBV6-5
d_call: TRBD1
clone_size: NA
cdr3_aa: CASSTGGGEQFF
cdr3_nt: TGTGCCAGCAGCACAGGGGGTGGAGAGCAGTTCTTC

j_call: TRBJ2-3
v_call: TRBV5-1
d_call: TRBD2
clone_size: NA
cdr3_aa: CASASGGLASDTQYF
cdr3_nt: TGCGCCAGCGCATCGGGGGGACTAGCGTCAGATACGCAGTATTTT

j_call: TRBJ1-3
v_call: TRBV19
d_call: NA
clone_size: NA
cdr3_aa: CASSATGSFYSGNTIYF
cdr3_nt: TGTGCCAGTAGTGCGACAGGCAGCTTTTACTCTGGAAACACCATATATTTT

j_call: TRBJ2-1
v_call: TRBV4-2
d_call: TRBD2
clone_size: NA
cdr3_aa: CASSQSSSGGAYNEQFF
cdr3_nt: TGTGCCAGCAGCCAATCCTCTAGCGGGGGGGCCTACAATGAGCAGTTCTTC

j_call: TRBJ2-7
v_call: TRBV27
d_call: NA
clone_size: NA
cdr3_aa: CASSLSYGRDYEQYF
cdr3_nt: TGTGCCAGCAGTTTATCGTACGGCAGGGATTACGAGCAGTACTTC

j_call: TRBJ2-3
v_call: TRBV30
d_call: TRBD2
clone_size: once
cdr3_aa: CAWTLGLAARDTQYF
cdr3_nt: TGTGCCTGGACCCTGGGACTAGCGGCGAGAGATACGCAGTATTTT

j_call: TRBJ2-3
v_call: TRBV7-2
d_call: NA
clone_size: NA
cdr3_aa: CASSLAGPTDTQYF
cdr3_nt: TGTGCCAGCAGCTTAGCGGGACCCACAGATACGCAGTATTTT

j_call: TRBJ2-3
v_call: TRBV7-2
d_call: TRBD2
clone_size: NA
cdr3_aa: CASSSGTSGRTHTQYF
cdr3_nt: TGTGCCAGCAGCTCAGGCACTAGCGGGCGTACCCATACGCAGTATTTT

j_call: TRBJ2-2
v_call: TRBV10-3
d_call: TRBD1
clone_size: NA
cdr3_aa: CAISDAPLTGSNTGELFF
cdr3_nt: TGTGCCATCAGTGATGCCCCGTTGACAGGGTCGAACACCGGGGAGCTGTTTTTT

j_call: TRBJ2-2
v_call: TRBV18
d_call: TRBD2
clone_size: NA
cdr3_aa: CASSPRGLADTGELFF
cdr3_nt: TGTGCCAGCTCACCACGGGGACTAGCGGATACCGGGGAGCTGTTTTTT

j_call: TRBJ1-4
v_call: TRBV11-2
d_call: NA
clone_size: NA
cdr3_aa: CASRGTAQYEKLFF
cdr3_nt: TGTGCCAGCAGGGGCACGGCTCAATATGAAAAACTGTTTTTT

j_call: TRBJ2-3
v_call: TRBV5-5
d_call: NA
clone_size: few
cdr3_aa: CASSLDPVPTDTQYF
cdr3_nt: TGTGCCAGCAGCTTGGATCCGGTCCCGACAGATACGCAGTATTTT

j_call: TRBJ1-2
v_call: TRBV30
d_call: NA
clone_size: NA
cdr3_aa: CAWSPQVLGGYTF
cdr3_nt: TGTGCCTGGAGTCCACAGGTGTTGGGGGGCTACACCTTC

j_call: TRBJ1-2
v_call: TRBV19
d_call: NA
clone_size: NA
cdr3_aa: CASSIGGYYGYTF
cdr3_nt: TGTGCCAGTAGTATCGGGGGGTACTATGGCTACACCTTC

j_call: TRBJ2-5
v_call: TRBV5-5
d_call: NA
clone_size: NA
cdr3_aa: CASSLASGGGTQYF
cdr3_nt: TGTGCCAGCAGCTTGGCCTCAGGGGGGGGGACCCAGTACTTC

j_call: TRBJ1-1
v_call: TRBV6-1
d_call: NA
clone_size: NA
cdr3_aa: CASSQMYTEAFF
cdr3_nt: TGTGCCAGCAGCCAGATGTACACTGAAGCTTTCTTT

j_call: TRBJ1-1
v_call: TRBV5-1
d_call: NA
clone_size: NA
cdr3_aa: CASSRLQGNTEAFF
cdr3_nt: TGCGCCAGCAGCAGACTACAGGGGAACACTGAAGCTTTCTTT

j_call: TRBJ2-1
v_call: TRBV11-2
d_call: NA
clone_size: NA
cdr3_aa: CASSPGDEQFF
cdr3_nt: TGTGCCAGCAGCCCGGGGGATGAGCAGTTCTTC

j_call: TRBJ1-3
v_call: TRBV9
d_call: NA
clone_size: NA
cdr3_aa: CASSVGTTRNTIYF
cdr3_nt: TGTGCCAGCAGCGTAGGAACCACAAGAAACACCATATATTTT

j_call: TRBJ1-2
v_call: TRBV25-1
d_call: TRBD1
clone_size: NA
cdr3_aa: CASSEAGTGGLVGGYTF
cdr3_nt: TGTGCCAGCAGTGAGGCAGGGACAGGGGGACTCGTAGGTGGCTACACCTTC

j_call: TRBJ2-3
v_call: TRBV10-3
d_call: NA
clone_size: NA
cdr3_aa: CAISEETDTQYF
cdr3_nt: TGTGCCATCAGTGAGGAGACAGATACGCAGTATTTT

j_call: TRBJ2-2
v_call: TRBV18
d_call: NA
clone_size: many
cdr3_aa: CASSPRDRELFF
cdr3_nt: TGTGCCAGCTCACCAAGGGACAGGGAGCTGTTTTTT

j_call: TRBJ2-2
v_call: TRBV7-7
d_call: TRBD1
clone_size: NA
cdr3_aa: CASSNGQGRTGELFF
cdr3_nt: TGTGCCAGCAGCAACGGACAGGGGCGAACCGGGGAGCTGTTTTTT

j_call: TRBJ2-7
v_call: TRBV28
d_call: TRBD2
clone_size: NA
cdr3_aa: CASRSSGRGAEQYF
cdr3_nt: TGTGCCAGCAGGAGTAGCGGGAGAGGGGCTGAGCAGTACTTC

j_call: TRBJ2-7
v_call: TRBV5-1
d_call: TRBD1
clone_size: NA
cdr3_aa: CASSPGTGVYEQYF
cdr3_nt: TGCGCCAGCAGCCCCGGGACAGGGGTGTACGAGCAGTACTTC

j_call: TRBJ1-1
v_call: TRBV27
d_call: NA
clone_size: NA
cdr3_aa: CASVAGVNTEAFF
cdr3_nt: TGTGCCAGCGTGGCGGGGGTGAACACTGAAGCTTTCTTT

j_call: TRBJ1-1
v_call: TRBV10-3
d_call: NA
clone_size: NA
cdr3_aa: CAISEQVNTEAFF
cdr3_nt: TGTGCCATCAGTGAACAAGTTAACACTGAAGCTTTCTTT

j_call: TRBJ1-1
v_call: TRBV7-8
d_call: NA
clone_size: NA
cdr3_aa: CASSFMGASTEAFF
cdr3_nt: TGTGCCAGCAGCTTCATGGGGGCTAGCACTGAAGCTTTCTTT

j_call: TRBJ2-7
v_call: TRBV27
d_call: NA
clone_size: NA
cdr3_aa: CASSLPDAGWSYEQYF
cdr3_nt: TGTGCCAGCAGTTTACCCGACGCGGGATGGTCCTACGAGCAGTACTTC

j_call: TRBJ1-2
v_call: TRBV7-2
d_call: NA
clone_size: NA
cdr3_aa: CASSAGRDAIAYGYTF
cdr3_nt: TGTGCCAGCAGCGCGGGCCGGGACGCTATAGCCTATGGCTACACCTTC

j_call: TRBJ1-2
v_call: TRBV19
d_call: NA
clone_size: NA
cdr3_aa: CASSFGANYGYTF
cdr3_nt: TGTGCCAGTAGTTTTGGAGCTAACTATGGCTACACCTTC

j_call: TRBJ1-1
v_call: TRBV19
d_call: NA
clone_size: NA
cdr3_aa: CASSIGADMNTEAFF
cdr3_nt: TGTGCCAGTAGTATAGGCGCAGACATGAACACTGAAGCTTTCTTT

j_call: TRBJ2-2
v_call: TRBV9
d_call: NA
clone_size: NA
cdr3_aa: CASSVTGDVNTGELFF
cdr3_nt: TGTGCCAGCAGCGTCACCGGGGACGTGAACACCGGGGAGCTGTTTTTT

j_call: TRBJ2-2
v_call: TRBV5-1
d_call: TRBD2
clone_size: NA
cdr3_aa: CASSHGTSGSLAGELFF
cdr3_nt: TGCGCCAGCAGCCACGGGACTAGCGGGAGTTTAGCCGGGGAGCTGTTTTTT

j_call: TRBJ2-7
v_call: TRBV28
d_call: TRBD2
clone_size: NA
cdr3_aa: CASSSQGGRTSGRPYEQYF
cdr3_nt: TGTGCCAGCAGTTCCCAAGGGGGAAGGACTAGCGGGAGGCCCTACGAGCAGTACTTC